Following are 5 T cell receptor beta chains from one sample sequenced in a study of blood T cell repertoires in COVID-19. The repertoire was sequenced with immunoSEQ multiplex PCR; TCRdb's copy has only in-frame clones and lacks some. The table lists 160,000 or so clones, 79% of them singletons. Sequencing used peripheral blood. The receptors stem from a woman aged 60-75 years with COVID-19, enrolled during active disease.

On this clone itself: This specimen includes other DNA sequences encoding the same CDR3. This sequence joins TRBV7-3 and TRBJ2-3; 12 nucleotides line up with TRBD2. CDR1 and CDR2 from the germline V gene are SGHTA and FQGTGA. The ends lost 5 bases at V and 0 bases at J; junction bases unmatched: 0. CDR3 length: 15 residues. The CDR3 coding sequence is TGTGCCAGCAGCCTAGCGGGAGGGAGCACAGATACGCAGTATTTT. Protein: CASSLAGGSTDTQYF.

The chain joins TRBV4-2 to TRBJ1-5; 8 positions match TRBD1. Looked up from germline, CDR1 is LGHNA and CDR2 is YNFKEQ. J lost 6 bases, V lost 0 bases, and 10 bases had no gene match. The CDR3 sequence is 17 residues long. CDR3 protein: CASSQDRGQSEGQPQHF. DNA for the CDR3: TGTGCCAGCAGCCAAGACAGGGGGCAGAGTGAGGGTCAGCCCCAGCATTTT.

The CDR3 DNA reads as TGTGCCAGCAGCTTTTTCGCAACTAATGAAAAACTGTTTTTT. It specifies CASSFFATNEKLFF. The chain couples TRBV7-9 to TRBJ1-4; D is unresolved. Trimming removed 3 bases from V and 0 bases from J, with 5 bases in between. Germline V gene lookup returns CDR1 SEHNR and CDR2 FQNEAQ (reference sequence). The CDR3 extends over 14 amino acids. Complete variable domain (other parts from reference TRBV7-9 and TRBJ1-4): DTGVSQNPRHKITKRGQNVTFRCDPISEHNRLYWYRQTLGQGPEFLTYFQNEAQLEKSRLLSDRFSAERPKGSFSTLEIQRTEQGDSAMYLCASSFFATNEKLFFGSGTQLSVL.

This clone has only one observation. V usage is TRBV5-1 and J usage is TRBJ2-1; 10 nucleotides match TRBD1. V gave up 0 bases and J gave up 9 bases; unmatched junction bases: 6. This CDR3 spans 15 amino acids. Looked up from germline, CDR1 is SGHRS and CDR2 is YFSETQ. In nucleotides, the CDR3 is TGCGCCAGCAGCTTGGGGGGACAGGGGAAGGGTGAGCAGTTCTTC. It specifies CASSLGGQGKGEQFF.

V usage is TRBV11-2 and J usage is TRBJ2-7; tentatively, D is TRBD2 (6 bases). V shed 5 bases and J shed 0 bases, with 17 bases lying between them. There are 16 residues in the CDR3. Germline CDR1 and CDR2: SGHAT and FQNNGV. The CDR3 is CASSLLAQRSSYEQYF. CDR3 nucleotides: TGTGCCAGCAGCCTACTAGCACAGAGGAGCTCCTACGAGCAGTACTTC.